This TCR beta chain was recorded in a study of control samples from healthy donors and cancer patients. Of note for this clone: Additional DNA sequences in this sample encode the identical CDR3.

The assay was immunoSEQ multiplex PCR, and TCRdb's table has in-frame clones only and misses some. This table holds about 130,000 clones, just under 95% found once. Per germline, CDR1 SGHRS and CDR2 YFSETQ. Deletions cut 0 bases from V and 0 bases from J, with 3 bases between. The length of the CDR3 is 13 residues. V and J are TRBV5-1 and TRBJ1-2; D call uncertain. Sequencing input: PBMCs. The clonotype originates from a man between 60 and 70 years old with colorectal cancer. The CDR3 sequence: CASSLGSNYGYTF. The CDR3 nucleotides read TGCGCCAGCAGCTTGGGGTCTAACTATGGCTACACCTTC. The complete variable domain, with remaining parts taken from reference TRBV5-1 and TRBJ1-2, reads KAGVTQTPRYLIKTRGQQVTLSCSPISGHRSVSWYQQTPGQGLQFLFEYFSETQRNKGNFPGRFSGRQFSNSRSEMNVSTLELGDSALYLCASSLGSNYGYTFGSGTRLTVV.